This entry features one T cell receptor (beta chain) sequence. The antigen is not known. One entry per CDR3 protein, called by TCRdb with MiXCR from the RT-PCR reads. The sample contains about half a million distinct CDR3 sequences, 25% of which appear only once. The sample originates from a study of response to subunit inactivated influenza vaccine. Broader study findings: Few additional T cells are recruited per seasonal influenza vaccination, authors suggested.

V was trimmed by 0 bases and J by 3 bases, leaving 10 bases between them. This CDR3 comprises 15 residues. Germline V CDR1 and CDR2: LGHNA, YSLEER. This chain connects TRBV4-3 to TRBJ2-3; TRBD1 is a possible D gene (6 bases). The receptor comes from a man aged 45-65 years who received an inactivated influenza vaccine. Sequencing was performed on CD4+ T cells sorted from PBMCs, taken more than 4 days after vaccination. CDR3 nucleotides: TGCGCCAGCAGCCAAGACCCACAGGGTACAGATACGCAGTATTTT. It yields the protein CASSQDPQGTDTQYF.